This T cell receptor beta chain comes out of a study of beta chain features in type 1 diabetes. Every bit of the isolated RNA underwent reverse transcription, so sequencing read expressed TCRB transcripts. Produced via immunoSEQ multiplex PCR; TCRdb's table is partial and in-frame only. The sample has about 340,000 clones, roughly 8% seen once. V lost 5 bases and J lost 5; bases outside the gene matches: 12. The CDR3 extends over 15 amino acids. The V gene's germline CDR1 is SGHRS and CDR2 YFSETQ. Findings and limits, study-wide: Using cDNA template may skew counts toward highly expressing activated cells.

Of note for this clone: Its antigen is currently unknown.

This receptor was taken from a woman aged 18-29 years in good health. The J gene is TRBJ2-5, the V gene TRBV5-1, with TRBD1 matching 7 bases. Sequenced material: central memory CD4+ T cells from blood. CDR3 sequence (DNA): TGCGCCAGCAGGGACAGGCCGTTTAGAGTGGAGACCCAGTACTTC. Protein product: CASRDRPFRVETQYF.